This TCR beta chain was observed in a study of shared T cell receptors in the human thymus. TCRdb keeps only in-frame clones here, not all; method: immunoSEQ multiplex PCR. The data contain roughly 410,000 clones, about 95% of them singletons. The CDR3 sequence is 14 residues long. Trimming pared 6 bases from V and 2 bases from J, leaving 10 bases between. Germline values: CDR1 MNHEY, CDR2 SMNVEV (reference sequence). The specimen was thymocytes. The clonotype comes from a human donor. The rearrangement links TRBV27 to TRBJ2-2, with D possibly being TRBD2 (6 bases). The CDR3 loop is CASRGGRNTGELFF. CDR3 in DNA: TGTGCCAGCAGGGGAGGACGTAACACCGGGGAGCTGTTTTTT.